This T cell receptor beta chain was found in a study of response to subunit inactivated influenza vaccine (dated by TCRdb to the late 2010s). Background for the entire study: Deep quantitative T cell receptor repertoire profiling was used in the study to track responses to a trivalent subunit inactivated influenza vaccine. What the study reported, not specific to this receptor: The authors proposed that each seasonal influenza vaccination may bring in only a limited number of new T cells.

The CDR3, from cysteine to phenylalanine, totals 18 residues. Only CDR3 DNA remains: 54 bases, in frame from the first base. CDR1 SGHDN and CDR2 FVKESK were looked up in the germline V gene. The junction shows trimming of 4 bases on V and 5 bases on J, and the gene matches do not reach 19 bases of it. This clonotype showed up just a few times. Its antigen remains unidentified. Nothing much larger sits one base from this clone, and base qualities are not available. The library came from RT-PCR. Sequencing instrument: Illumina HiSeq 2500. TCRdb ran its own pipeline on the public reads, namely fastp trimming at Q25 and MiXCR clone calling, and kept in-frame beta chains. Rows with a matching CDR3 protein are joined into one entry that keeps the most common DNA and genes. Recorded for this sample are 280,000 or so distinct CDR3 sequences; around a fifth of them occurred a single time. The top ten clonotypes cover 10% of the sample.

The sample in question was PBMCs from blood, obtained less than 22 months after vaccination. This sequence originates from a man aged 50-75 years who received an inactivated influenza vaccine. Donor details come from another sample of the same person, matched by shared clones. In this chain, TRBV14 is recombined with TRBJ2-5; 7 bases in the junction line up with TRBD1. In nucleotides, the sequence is TGTGCCAGCAGCCCCCACGCAGGGGGACAGACAATCGGGGAGACCCAGTACTTC. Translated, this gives CASSPHAGGQTIGETQYF. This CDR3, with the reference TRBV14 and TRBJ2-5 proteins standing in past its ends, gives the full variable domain EAGVTQFPSHSVIEKGQTVTLRCDPISGHDNLYWYRRVMGKEIKFLLHFVKESKQDESGMPNNRFLAERTGGTYSTLKVQPAELEDSGVYFCASSPHAGGQTIGETQYFGPGTRLLVL.